The clone carrying this TCR beta chain was counted ten times or more. Its antigen is undetermined. This entry belongs to a study of breast tumors, draining lymph nodes, adjacent tissues. MiXCR, run by TCRdb on the multiplex PCR reads, gives a single entry per CDR3 protein. The profile shows some 17,000 distinct CDR3 sequences, about 45% of them singletons. General study points: Compared with lymph nodes, tumors were less diverse; compared with nontumor tissue, more.

Trimming cost V 2 bases and J 3 bases; bases outside gene matches: 3. The germline gives CDR1 MDHEN, CDR2 SYDVKM. The length of the CDR3 is 15 residues. The rearrangement uses TRBV28 and TRBJ2-1, with 8 bases identical to TRBD1. The TCR was taken from a female donor with breast cancer. Some clones in this sample may be carry-over from other donors' samples. The sample comprised tumor-adjacent breast tissue. This CDR3 is CASSLQDRVYNEQFF. DNA of the CDR3: TGTGCCAGCAGTTTACAGGACAGGGTCTACAATGAGCAGTTCTTC.